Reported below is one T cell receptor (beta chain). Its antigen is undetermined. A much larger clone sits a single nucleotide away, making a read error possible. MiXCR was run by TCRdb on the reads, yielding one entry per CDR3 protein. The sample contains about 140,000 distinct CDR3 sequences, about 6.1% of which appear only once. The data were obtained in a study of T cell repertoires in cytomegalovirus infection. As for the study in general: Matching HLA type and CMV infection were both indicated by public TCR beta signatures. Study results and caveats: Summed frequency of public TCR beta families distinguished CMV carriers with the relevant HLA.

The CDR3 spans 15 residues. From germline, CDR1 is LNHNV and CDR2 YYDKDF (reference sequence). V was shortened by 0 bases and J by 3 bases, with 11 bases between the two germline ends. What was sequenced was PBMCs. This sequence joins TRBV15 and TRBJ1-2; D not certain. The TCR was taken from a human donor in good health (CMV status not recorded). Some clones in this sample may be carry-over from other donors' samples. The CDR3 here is CATSRDRGGHYGYTF. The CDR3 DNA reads TGTGCCACCAGCAGAGATCGAGGCGGGCACTATGGCTACACCTTC.